What follows describes a single T cell receptor (beta chain). Its target is not known. One entry per CDR3 protein, called by TCRdb with MiXCR from the reads. This table holds about 830,000 distinct CDR3 sequences, less than 35% found once. V lost 5 bases and J lost 2, with 16 bases in between. There are 15 residues in the CDR3. Germline V gives CDR1 SEHNR, CDR2 FQNEAQ (reference sequence). This record belongs to a study of T cell repertoires in cytomegalovirus infection. The TCR was taken from a human donor in good health (CMV status not recorded). Some clones in this sample may be carry-over from other donors' samples. The gene calls are TRBV7-9 and TRBJ2-7, with D perhaps TRBD2 (7 bases). This specimen was cultured CD8+ T cells from PBMCs, taken from culture after CMV antigen stimulation. CDR3 loop: CASSQGGGIAYEQYV. The CDR3 bases are TGTGCCAGCAGCCAAGGGGGGGGGATTGCCTACGAGCAGTACGTC.